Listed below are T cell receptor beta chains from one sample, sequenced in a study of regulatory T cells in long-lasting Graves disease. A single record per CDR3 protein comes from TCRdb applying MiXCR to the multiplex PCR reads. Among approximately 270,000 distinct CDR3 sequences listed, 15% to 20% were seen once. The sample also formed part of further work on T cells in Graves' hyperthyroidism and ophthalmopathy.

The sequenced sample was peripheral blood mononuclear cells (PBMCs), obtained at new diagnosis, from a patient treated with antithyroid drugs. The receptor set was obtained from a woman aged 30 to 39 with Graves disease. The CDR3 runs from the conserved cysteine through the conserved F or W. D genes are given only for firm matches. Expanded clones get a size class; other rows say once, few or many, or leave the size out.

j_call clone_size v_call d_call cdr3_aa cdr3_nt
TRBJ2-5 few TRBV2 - CASSQVGTVETQYF TGTGCCAGCAGCCAAGTGGGTACCGTGGAGACCCAGTACTTC
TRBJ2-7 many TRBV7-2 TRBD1 CASSLVVVRQGHYEQYF TGTGCCAGCAGCTTAGTCGTCGTTCGACAGGGGCACTACGAGCAGTACTTC
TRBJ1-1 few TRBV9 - CASSVESGFEAFF TGTGCCAGCAGCGTAGAATCGGGGTTTGAAGCTTTCTTT
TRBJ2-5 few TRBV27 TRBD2 CASSLTRGTQETQYF TGTGCCAGCAGTTTAACGCGGGGGACCCAAGAGACCCAGTACTTC
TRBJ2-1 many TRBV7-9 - CASSFQDGRRHEQFF TGTGCCAGCAGTTTCCAAGACGGTCGAAGGCATGAGCAGTTCTTC
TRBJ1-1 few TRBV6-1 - CASRQGPSNAEAFF TGTGCCAGCAGACAGGGCCCATCTAACGCTGAAGCTTTCTTT
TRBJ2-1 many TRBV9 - CASSPRWGSSYNEQFF TGTGCCAGCAGCCCCCGCTGGGGGAGCTCCTACAATGAGCAGTTCTTC
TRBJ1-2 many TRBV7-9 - CASSLGVGSNYGYTF TGTGCCAGCAGCTTAGGCGTGGGATCTAACTATGGCTACACCTTC
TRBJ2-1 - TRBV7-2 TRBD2 CASSLAGTSGSRLGYNEQFF TGTGCCAGCAGCTTAGCGGGGACTAGCGGGAGTAGGCTCGGGTACAATGAGCAGTTCTTC
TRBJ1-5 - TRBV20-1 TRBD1 CSATGTGGVRQPQHF TGCAGTGCAACCGGGACAGGGGGAGTTAGACAGCCCCAGCATTTT
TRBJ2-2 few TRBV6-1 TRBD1 CASRAGQVMIRELFF TGTGCCAGCAGGGCGGGACAGGTGATGATCCGGGAGCTGTTTTTT
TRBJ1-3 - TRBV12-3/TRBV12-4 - CASSLKMLGTIYF TGTGCCAGCAGTTTGAAGATGCTGGGCACCATATATTTT
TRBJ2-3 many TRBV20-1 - CSAGQRADTQYF TGCAGTGCGGGGCAGCGGGCAGATACGCAGTATTTT
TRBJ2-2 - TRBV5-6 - CASSPARLKNTGELFF TGTGCCAGCAGCCCCGCCCGGCTAAAGAACACCGGGGAGCTGTTTTTT
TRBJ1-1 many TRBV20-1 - CSARGSTNTEAFF TGCAGTGCTCGAGGAAGTACGAACACTGAAGCTTTCTTT